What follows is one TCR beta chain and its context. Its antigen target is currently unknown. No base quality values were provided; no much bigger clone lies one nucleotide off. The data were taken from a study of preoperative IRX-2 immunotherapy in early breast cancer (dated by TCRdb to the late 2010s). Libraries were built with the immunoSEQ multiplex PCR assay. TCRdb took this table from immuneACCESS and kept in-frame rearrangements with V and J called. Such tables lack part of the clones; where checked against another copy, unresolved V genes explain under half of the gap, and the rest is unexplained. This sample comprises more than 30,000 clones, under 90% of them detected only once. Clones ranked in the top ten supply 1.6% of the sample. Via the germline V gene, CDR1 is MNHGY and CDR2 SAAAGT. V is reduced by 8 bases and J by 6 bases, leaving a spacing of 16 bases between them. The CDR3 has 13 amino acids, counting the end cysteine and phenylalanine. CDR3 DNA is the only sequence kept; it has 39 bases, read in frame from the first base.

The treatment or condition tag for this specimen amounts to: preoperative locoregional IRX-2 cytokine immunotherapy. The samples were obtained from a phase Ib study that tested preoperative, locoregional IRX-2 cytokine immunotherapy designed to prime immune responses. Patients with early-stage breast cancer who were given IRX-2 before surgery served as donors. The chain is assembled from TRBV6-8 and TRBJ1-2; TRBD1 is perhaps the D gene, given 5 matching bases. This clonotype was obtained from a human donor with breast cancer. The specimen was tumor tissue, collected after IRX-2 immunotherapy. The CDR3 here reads CASGDLSRDGYTF. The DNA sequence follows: TGTGCCAGCGGGGACCTATCTCGGGATGGCTACACCTTC.